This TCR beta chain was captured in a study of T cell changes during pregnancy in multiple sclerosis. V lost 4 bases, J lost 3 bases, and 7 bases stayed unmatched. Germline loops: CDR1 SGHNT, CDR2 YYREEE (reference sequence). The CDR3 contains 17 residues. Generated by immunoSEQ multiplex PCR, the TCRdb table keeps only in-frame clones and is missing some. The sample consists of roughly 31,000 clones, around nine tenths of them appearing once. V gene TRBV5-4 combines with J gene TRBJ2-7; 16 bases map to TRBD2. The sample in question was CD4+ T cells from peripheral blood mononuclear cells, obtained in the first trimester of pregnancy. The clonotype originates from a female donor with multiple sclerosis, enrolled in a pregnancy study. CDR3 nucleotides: TGTGCCAGCAGCCCCGGGACTAGCGGGGGGGACAACTACGAGCAGTACTTC. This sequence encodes CASSPGTSGGDNYEQYF.